The 30 T cell receptor beta chains below were found in one sample sequenced in a study of blood T cells in healthy people across ages. The second PCR ran about 6 to 12 cycles with a sample-barcoded 5' primer and J-beta primers. TCRdb independently ran MiXCR on the 5' RACE reads; one entry per CDR3 protein. The sample has about 1 million distinct CDR3 sequences; roughly 45% are singletons. Sequences were obtained from blood. These receptors were collected from a woman between 55 and 75 years old in good health.

The table lists this clonotype with a few counts. V usage is TRBV5-6 and J usage is TRBJ2-3; 9 nucleotides agree with TRBD2. V dropped 6 bases and J dropped 0; count of bases not matched to a gene: 14. The CDR3 is 18 residues long. CDR1 SGHDT and CDR2 YYEEEE come from the germline V gene. CDR3 loop: CASIPSGRTYNSTDTQYF. The CDR3 DNA follows: TGTGCCAGCATCCCCAGCGGGAGGACCTACAATAGCACAGATACGCAGTATTTT.

This sequence joins TRBV20-1 and TRBJ2-7, with D perhaps matching TRBD1 or TRBD2 (5 bases each). Trimming pared 3 bases from V and 1 base from J, leaving 16 bases between. CDR1 and CDR2 (germline): DFQATT, SNEGSKA (reference sequence). The CDR3 spans 15 residues. DNA of the CDR3: TGCAGTGCTAGCCCCCAGGGAAAGCGGTCCTACGAGCAGTACTTC. As protein: CSASPQGKRSYEQYF.

The chain has TRBV7-2 and TRBJ2-5; perhaps TRBD1 as D (6 bases). Germline assignment: CDR1 SGHTA and CDR2 FQGNSA. This CDR3 contains 13 residues. Trimming cost V 7 bases and J 6 bases, with 15 bases left between them. For the CDR3, the DNA is TGTGCCAGCACCAAACGGGACAAAAAGACCCAGTACTTC. This encodes CASTKRDKKTQYF.

This clonotype was found a few times. The chain couples TRBV27 to TRBJ2-7, with D maybe TRBD1 (5 bases). Trimming left V 2 bases short and J 4 bases short, with 18 bases between. Germline CDR1 reads MNHEY; CDR2 reads SMNVEV (reference sequence). The CDR3 contains 16 residues. The CDR3 loop is CASSLVGSKGFYEQYF. CDR3 nucleotide sequence: TGTGCCAGCAGTTTAGTGGGGTCAAAGGGGTTTTACGAGCAGTACTTC.

This clonotype was seen more than once but under ten times. The V and J genes are TRBV5-1 and TRBJ2-1, with TRBD2 identical over 7 bases. The CDR3 is 13 amino acids. V was pared by 1 base and J by 9 bases, with 4 bases of the junction left unmatched. Germline V lookup: CDR1 SGHRS, CDR2 YFSETQ. CDR3 coding DNA: TGCGCCAGCAGCTTGCAGACTAGCAGTGAGCAGTTCTTC. This translates into CASSLQTSSEQFF.

V and J are TRBV6-5 and TRBJ2-3; 8 positions match TRBD2. J lost 4 bases, V lost 0 bases, and 6 bases had no gene match. This CDR3 is 16 amino acids long. Germline loops: CDR1 MNHEY, CDR2 SVGAGI. The DNA for the CDR3 is TGTGCCAGCAGTTACTCGCTACTAGCGGTTTCAGATACGCAGTATTTT. Its translation: CASSYSLLAVSDTQYF.

The sample holds one count of this clonotype. This chain links TRBV6-1 with TRBJ2-7; 9 bases match TRBD2. The junction had 14 bases not matched to a gene; V was cut back by 11 bases and J by 6 bases. The CDR3 is made up of 14 amino acids. CDR1 and CDR2 from the germline V gene are MNHNS and SASEGT. The chain's CDR3 is CAGGRASGKSEQYF. CDR3 nucleotides: TGTGCCGGGGGTAGGGCTAGCGGGAAGTCCGAGCAGTACTTC.

Many counts were recorded for this clonotype. In DNA, the CDR3 is TGTGCCAGCAGTGACGGTCAGCTTATAGCCAAAAACATTCAGTACTTC. Its protein is CASSDGQLIAKNIQYF. The chain recombines TRBV2 with TRBJ2-4; D is unresolved. The V end lost 3 bases, the J end lost 0 bases, and 12 bases lay between the germline ends. Looked up from germline, CDR1 is SNHLY and CDR2 is FYNNEI. This CDR3 contains 16 residues. Combining the CDR3 with reference TRBV2 and TRBJ2-4 gives the whole variable domain EPEVTQTPSHQVTQMGQEVILRCVPISNHLYFYWYRQILGQKVEFLVSFYNNEISEKSEIFDDQFSVERPDGSNFTLKIRSTKLEDSAMYFCASSDGQLIAKNIQYFGAGTRLSVL.

In the case of this clonotype: One base away lies a much larger clone, so this may be a sequencing read error. V is TRBV10-3 and J is TRBJ2-3, with D possibly being TRBD2 (6 bases). Germline lookup yields CDR1 ENHRY and CDR2 SYGVKD. V gave up 8 bases and J gave up 2 bases, with 17 bases separating them. The CDR3 runs 15 residues. The CDR3 DNA sequence: TGTGCCATCGGTGGGGTTAGCGGAGCCACAGATACGCAGTATTTT. Amino acid sequence: CAIGGVSGATDTQYF.

The chain joins TRBV20-1 to TRBJ2-3; 7 bases align to TRBD1. J gave up 4 bases and V 0 bases, and 10 bases lay outside the gene matches. CDR1 and CDR2 from the germline V gene are DFQATT and SNEGSKA (reference sequence). The CDR3 contains 16 residues. The CDR3 reads CSARDRQGDAPDTQYF. CDR3 nucleotides: TGCAGTGCTAGAGACCGACAGGGCGATGCTCCAGATACGCAGTATTTT.

Remarks on this clonotype: A much larger clone lies one base from this, so it may be a read error. This rearrangement joins TRBV15 to TRBJ2-6; D gene unclear. The CDR3 spans 15 residues. The germline V gene encodes CDR1 LNHNV and CDR2 YYDKDF (reference sequence). V gave up 1 base and J gave up 2 bases, with 6 bases separating them. The CDR3: CATSRGFAGANVLTF. CDR3 DNA: TGTGCCACCAGCAGAGGTTTCGCTGGGGCCAACGTCCTGACTTTC.

The rearrangement links TRBV5-1 to TRBJ2-1; 7 bases align to TRBD2. The germline CDR1 and CDR2 sequences are SGHRS and YFSETQ. The CDR3 covers 16 residues. Trimming cost V 1 base and J 5 bases; bases outside gene matches: 9. DNA of the CDR3: TGCGCCAGCAGCTTGATGGCGGCTAGCGGAAACAATGAGCAGTTCTTC. It is translated as CASSLMAASGNNEQFF. The full variable domain, rest sourced from reference TRBV5-1 and TRBJ2-1, is KAGVTQTPRYLIKTRGQQVTLSCSPISGHRSVSWYQQTPGQGLQFLFEYFSETQRNKGNFPGRFSGRQFSNSRSEMNVSTLELGDSALYLCASSLMAASGNNEQFFGPGTRLTVL.

The chain uses TRBV9 and TRBJ2-5; the D call may be TRBD1 or TRBD2 (6 bases each). The V and J ends lost 0 bases and 5 bases respectively, with 14 bases between them. Germline values: CDR1 SGDLS, CDR2 YYNGEE. This CDR3 has 15 residues. The CDR3 DNA sequence: TGTGCCAGCAGCGTAGGGAGGGGGGCCCTTGAGACCCAGTACTTC. It yields the protein CASSVGRGALETQYF.

This chain links TRBV20-1 with TRBJ1-2, with 10 nucleotides matching TRBD1. V lost 6 bases, J lost 4 bases, and 8 bases stayed unmatched. Germline lookup yields CDR1 DFQATT and CDR2 SNEGSKA (reference sequence). The CDR3 is 14 residues long. The CDR3 is CSAEDRGRLYGYTF. CDR3 sequence (DNA): TGCAGTGCGGAAGACAGGGGGCGGCTCTATGGCTACACCTTC.

The chain employs TRBV15 and TRBJ1-4, with 7 bases identical to TRBD1. Germline CDR1 and CDR2: LNHNV and YYDKDF (reference sequence). Germline trimming cut 3 bases from V and 3 bases from J; bases unmatched to any gene: 1. The CDR3 extends over 14 amino acids. The CDR3 loop is CATSRTGPNEKLFF. The CDR3 bases are TGTGCCACCAGCAGGACAGGGCCTAATGAAAAACTGTTTTTT.

The chain recombines TRBV10-1 with TRBJ2-5; D not resolved. The CDR3 spans 13 residues. With 0 bases removed from V and 2 bases from J, the gap between germline ends came to 4 bases. The V gene's germline CDR1 is WNHNN and CDR2 SYGVQD (reference sequence). The CDR3 sequence is CASSESAQETQYF. CDR3 DNA sequence: TGCGCCAGCAGTGAGTCCGCGCAAGAGACCCAGTACTTC.

A single count supports this clonotype. The chain has TRBV2 and TRBJ1-2; D is uncertain. The CDR3 is made up of 10 amino acids. V lost 4 bases and J 8 bases, leaving 5 bases between the germline ends. Germline-derived CDR1 and CDR2 are SNHLY and FYNNEI. CDR3 sequence reads: CASSAGGYTF. DNA of the CDR3: TGTGCCAGCAGTGCGGGGGGCTACACCTTC.

This clonotype showed up just a few times. The chain is built from TRBV29-1 and TRBJ2-1; D call uncertain. Per the germline V gene, CDR1 is SQVTM and CDR2 is ANQGSEA. The CDR3 extends over 13 amino acids. Trimming removed 4 bases at V and 3 bases at J, with 10 bases between. CDR3 loop: CSVAWAVYNEQFF. The CDR3 DNA reads TGCAGCGTTGCGTGGGCAGTCTACAATGAGCAGTTCTTC.

The rearrangement links TRBV28 to TRBJ2-7; D possibly corresponds to TRBD2 (5 bases). This CDR3 is built from 12 residues. Germline CDR1 is MDHEN and CDR2 is SYDVKM. The V and J ends lost 7 bases and 5 bases respectively, with 12 bases between them. The chain's CDR3 is CASTDSRHEQYF. The DNA of the CDR3 is TGTGCCAGCACGGACTCTCGTCACGAGCAGTACTTC.

The rearrangement joins TRBV27 to TRBJ2-7, with D possibly being TRBD2 (5 bases). Germline loops: CDR1 MNHEY, CDR2 SMNVEV (reference sequence). Trimming removed 0 bases at V and 0 bases at J, with 12 bases between. The CDR3 extends over 16 amino acids. This chain's CDR3 is CASSLSALASSYEQYF. In nucleotides, the CDR3 is TGTGCCAGCAGTTTATCGGCCCTAGCCAGCTCCTACGAGCAGTACTTC.

This sequence joins TRBV20-1 and TRBJ2-3; D perhaps matches TRBD2 (5 bases). Germline V gene sequence: CDR1 DFQATT, CDR2 SNEGSKA (reference sequence). The length of the CDR3 is 11 residues. V was clipped by 5 bases and J by 6 bases, with 9 bases between them. The CDR3, as DNA: TGCAGTGCTGGGAGCGCGGATACGCAGTATTTT. It translates to CSAGSADTQYF.

The chain recombines TRBV3-1 with TRBJ2-7; possibly TRBD1 or TRBD2 for D (5 bases each). Between the trimmed V and J ends, which lost 3 bases and 0 bases, there was a span of 9 bases. The germline CDR1 and CDR2 sequences are LGHDT and YNNKEL (reference sequence). The CDR3 has 14 amino acids. CDR3 amino acids: CASSHGGISYEQYF. As DNA, the CDR3 is TGTGCCAGCAGCCATGGGGGTATCTCCTACGAGCAGTACTTC.

This clonotype was seen only a few times. The chain links TRBV10-3 to TRBJ1-1; tentative D call: TRBD1 (6 bases). Looked up from germline, CDR1 is ENHRY and CDR2 is SYGVKD. Trimming cost V 3 bases and J 7 bases, with 12 bases left between them. This CDR3 is 13 amino acids long. CDR3 residues: CAISENRADEAFF. The CDR3 coding sequence is TGTGCCATCAGTGAAAACAGGGCGGATGAAGCTTTCTTT.

With respect to this clonotype: A read error may explain this, as a much larger clone is one base away. The chain employs TRBV28 and TRBJ2-7; D call uncertain. The CDR3 has 15 residues. Germline CDR1 is MDHEN and CDR2 is SYDVKM. Here the CDR3 reads CATKLEDLPNYEQNF. The DNA of the CDR3 is TGTGCCACCAAATTGGAAGACCTTCCGAACTACGAGCAGAACTTC. Complete variable domain (other parts from reference TRBV28 and TRBJ2-7): DVKVTQSSRYLVKRTGEKVFLECVQDMDHENMFWYRQDPGLGLRLIYFSYDVKMKEKGDIPEGYSVSREKKERFSLILESASTNQTSMYLCATKLEDLPNYEQNFGPGTRLTVT.

In its sample, this clonotype was seen a few times. The chain has TRBV4-1 and TRBJ2-1, with 8 bases identical to TRBD2. The ends lost 3 bases at V and 9 bases at J; junction bases unmatched: 13. The length of the CDR3 is 16 residues. The V gene's germline CDR1 is MGHRA and CDR2 YSYEKL. The CDR3 reads CASSHDPGLGVGEQFF. In nucleotides, the CDR3 is TGCGCCAGCAGCCACGATCCGGGACTAGGGGTAGGTGAGCAGTTCTTC.

The V gene is TRBV15, the J gene TRBJ1-4, with no clear D. Germline V gene data show CDR1 as LNHNV and CDR2 as YYDKDF (reference sequence). This CDR3 has 12 residues. Between the trimmed V and J ends, which lost 4 bases and 5 bases, there was a span of 5 bases. CDR3 DNA: TGTGCCACCAGCAAGCAGAATGAAAAACTGTTTTTT. It yields the protein CATSKQNEKLFF.

This clonotype was found a few times. The gene calls are TRBV4-1 and TRBJ2-3; D is uncertain. Per the germline V gene, CDR1 is MGHRA and CDR2 is YSYEKL. The length of the CDR3 is 11 residues. V dropped 8 bases and J dropped 0 bases, with 3 bases sitting between them. The CDR3 loop is CASESTDTQYF. CDR3 bases: TGCGCCAGCGAGAGCACAGATACGCAGTATTTT.

The chain joins TRBV9 to TRBJ1-5, with a possible D match to TRBD1 (6 bases). This CDR3 is 13 amino acids long. CDR1 and CDR2 from the germline V gene are SGDLS and YYNGEE. The germline V and J ends were trimmed by 6 bases and 4 bases, with 11 bases remaining between them. CDR3 nucleotide sequence: TGTGCCAGCACCGGGGGGCCTAATCAGCCCCAGCATTTT. Protein: CASTGGPNQPQHF.

V gene TRBV20-1 combines with J gene TRBJ2-7, with TRBD2 as a possible D gene (5 bases). The DNA end favors TRBJ2-5, so the J call may be wrong. In germline, CDR1 is DFQATT, CDR2 SNEGSKA (reference sequence). The CDR3 is 15 amino acids. CDR3 sequence reads: CSASKVGVPKETQYF. CDR3 bases: TGCAGTGCTAGTAAGGTGGGAGTACCGAAAGAGACCCAGTACTTC.

The genes are TRBV27 and TRBJ2-4; TRBD1 aligns across 9 bases. The J call may be wrong; the DNA end is better matched by TRBJ2-7. CDR1 MNHEY and CDR2 SMNVEV come from the germline V gene (reference sequence). The CDR3 has 15 amino acids. The CDR3 region is CASSRGQGGVYEQYF. In DNA form, the CDR3 reads TGTGCCAGCTCACGGGGACAGGGAGGGGTCTACGAGCAGTACTTC.